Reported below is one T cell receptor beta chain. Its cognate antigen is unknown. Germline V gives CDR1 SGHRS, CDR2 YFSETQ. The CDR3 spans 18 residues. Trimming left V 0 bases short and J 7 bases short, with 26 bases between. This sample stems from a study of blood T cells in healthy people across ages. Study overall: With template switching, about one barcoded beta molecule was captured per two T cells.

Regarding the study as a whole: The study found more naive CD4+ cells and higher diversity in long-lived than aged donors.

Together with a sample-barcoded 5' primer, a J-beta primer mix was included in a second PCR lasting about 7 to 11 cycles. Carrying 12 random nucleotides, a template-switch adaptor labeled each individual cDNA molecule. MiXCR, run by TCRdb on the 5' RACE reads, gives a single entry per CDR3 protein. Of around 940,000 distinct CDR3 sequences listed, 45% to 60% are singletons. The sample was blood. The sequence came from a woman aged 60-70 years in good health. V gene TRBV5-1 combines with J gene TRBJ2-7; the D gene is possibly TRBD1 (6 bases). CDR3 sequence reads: CASSLVGAGSSSYNEQYF. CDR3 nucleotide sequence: TGCGCCAGCAGCTTGGTGGGGGCAGGGTCCAGCTCCTACAATGAGCAGTACTTC.